This T cell receptor beta chain was identified during a study of human T cells and chemical hapten exposure. Study-level information: Per-sample TCR yield variability stemmed mainly from small pooled library volume differences.

Study outcomes and limitations: DPC sensitization left the count of TCRs above 1 in 1000 unchanged.

One entry per CDR3 protein, called by TCRdb with MiXCR from the RACE reads. The top ten hold just under 3% of the sample, which has 150,000 to 200,000 distinct CDR3 sequences, around 30% seen once. The sample's time point: pre-sensitization, week 0. Treatment specified: therapeutic diphenylcyclopropenone sensitization with weekly scalp DPC. On this clonotype itself: Antigen specificity is unknown.

CDR3 length: 17 amino acids. V gave up 2 bases and J gave up 9 bases; unmatched junction bases: 11. CDR1 is MNHEY and CDR2 is SVGAGI in the germline V gene. The TCR was taken from a woman in her twenties or thirties with alopecia areata. Some clones in this sample may be carry-over from other donors' samples. The chain has TRBV6-5 and TRBJ1-6, with 9 bases identical to TRBD1. The source was whole blood, collected in connection with sensitization to the hapten diphenylcyclopropenone (DPC). CDR3: CASSYGTTPGQGSPLHF. The CDR3 bases are TGTGCCAGCAGTTACGGAACCACACCGGGACAGGGTTCACCCCTCCACTTT.